The 2 T cell receptor beta chains in this list originate from one sample, sequenced in a study of blood T cell repertoires in COVID-19. Sequencing used immunoSEQ multiplex PCR; TCRdb keeps in-frame clones, though not all of them. The data contain 230,000 or so clones, roughly 79% of them seen just once; the ten biggest clones take up around 7.5%. The sample comprised peripheral blood. The receptors here all came from a woman older than 75 with COVID-19, enrolled during active disease.

J is TRBJ1-2 and V is TRBV19; D is possibly TRBD1 (6 bases). The CDR3 sequence is 13 residues long. Trimming pared 4 bases from V and 4 bases from J, leaving 10 bases between. Germline assignment: CDR1 LNHDA and CDR2 SQIVND (reference sequence). CDR3 DNA sequence: TGTGCCAGTAGTAACAGGGCTCCCTATGGCTACACCTTC. Its protein product is CASSNRAPYGYTF.

The rearrangement links TRBV6-2 or TRBV6-3 to TRBJ2-1, with D unresolved. Germline V CDR1 and CDR2: MNHEY, SVGEGT. The CDR3 is 14 residues long. V was trimmed by 2 bases and J by 4 bases, leaving 9 bases between them. As DNA, the CDR3 is TGTGCCAGCAGTTACGGCGGAGCGTACAATGAGCAGTTCTTC. Its translation: CASSYGGAYNEQFF.